Sequencing of this T cell receptor beta chain was carried out in a study of cytomegalovirus exposure and HLA in healthy donors. Trimming left V 7 bases short and J 2 bases short, with 12 bases between. CDR1 and CDR2 from the germline V gene are LNHDA and SQIVND (reference sequence). CDR3 length: 14 residues. The PCR contained 60 Vbeta and 13 Jbeta primers. Clones were read by immunoSEQ multiplex PCR, and TCRdb kept only the in-frame ones, dropping some. The listing contains some 130,000 clones. This receptor was identified in a woman between 35 and 50 years old in good health and CMV-seropositive. This rearrangement joins TRBV19 to TRBJ2-1; weak D call: TRBD2 (5 bases). The sequenced material came from PBMCs. CDR3 sequence (DNA): TGTGCCAGTACGGCCAGCGGTGCCTACAATGAGCAGTTCTTC. Translation: CASTASGAYNEQFF.